This passage covers 17 T cell receptor beta chains from one sample sequenced in a study of T cell repertoires in cytomegalovirus infection. TCRdb called the reads again in MiXCR, with one record for every CDR3 protein. The table includes about 330,000 distinct CDR3 sequences, 8% to 9.5% detected once. The source material was PBMCs. The receptor set was obtained from a human donor in good health (CMV status not recorded). Some clones in this sample may be carry-over from other donors' samples.

In its sample, this clonotype was seen a few times. The chain uses TRBV6-5 and TRBJ2-2; perhaps D is TRBD1 or TRBD2 (5 bases each). V dropped 5 bases and J dropped 5 bases, with 15 bases sitting between them. The CDR3 has 15 residues. In germline, CDR1 is MNHEY, CDR2 SVGAGI. CDR3 in amino acids: CASSRPGTGTGELFF. For the CDR3, the DNA is TGTGCCAGCAGTCGTCCCGGGACGGGGACCGGGGAGCTGTTTTTT.

This sequence joins TRBV20-1 and TRBJ2-1, with 9 bases lining up with TRBD2. The CDR3 extends over 15 amino acids. Unmatched junction bases numbered 10, after V lost 1 base and J lost 9 bases. Looked up from germline, CDR1 is DFQATT and CDR2 is SNEGSKA (reference sequence). CDR3 coding DNA: TGCAGTGCTAGAGTTATAGCGGGAGATTCGGGTGAGCAGTTCTTC. It specifies CSARVIAGDSGEQFF.

The CDR3 DNA reads TGTGCCAGCAGTGGGGTAAAATCCAATGAGCAGTTCTTC. This translates into CASSGVKSNEQFF. This rearrangement joins TRBV2 to TRBJ2-1; no reliable D call. V lost 4 bases and J lost 6, with 10 bases in between. The length of the CDR3 is 13 residues. CDR1 SNHLY and CDR2 FYNNEI come from the germline V gene.

The CDR3 is CSADTGGITDTQYF. The CDR3 coding sequence is TGCAGTGCTGATACGGGGGGGATCACAGATACGCAGTATTTT. The chain has TRBV20-1 and TRBJ2-3; 8 bases align to TRBD2. CDR3 length equals 14 residues. Trimming at V came to 5 bases and at J to 2 bases, leaving 6 bases not matched to a gene. CDR1 DFQATT and CDR2 SNEGSKA come from the germline V gene (reference sequence).

This clonotype was counted at least ten times. The chain joins TRBV7-2 to TRBJ2-3, with 9 positions matching TRBD2. CDR1 and CDR2 (germline): SGHTA, FQGNSA. This CDR3 has 15 amino acids. Losses at the gene ends were 5 bases for V and 3 bases for J; bases not matched to a gene: 6. The CDR3 DNA sequence: TGTGCCAGCAGCCCCCCGCGGGGGGGGACAGATACGCAGTATTTT. Translated: CASSPPRGGTDTQYF. The full variable domain, rest sourced from reference TRBV7-2 and TRBJ2-3, is GAGVSQSPSNKVTEKGKDVELRCDPISGHTALYWYRQSLGQGLEFLIYFQGNSAPDKSGLPSDRFSAERTGGSVSTLTIQRTQQEDSAVYLCASSPPRGGTDTQYFGPGTRLTVL.

The rearrangement joins TRBV20-1 to TRBJ1-2; the match to TRBD1 covers 12 bases. V lost 4 bases to trimming and J lost 6 bases; unmatched junction nucleotides: 12. Looked up from germline, CDR1 is DFQATT and CDR2 is SNEGSKA (reference sequence). This CDR3 spans 16 amino acids. CDR3 region: CSATQPRDRGRHGYTF. The CDR3 DNA sequence: TGCAGTGCTACACAGCCACGGGACAGGGGGCGGCATGGCTACACCTTC.

This clonotype was recorded many times. The chain carries TRBV19 and TRBJ2-1; TRBD2 aligns across 11 bases. Germline CDR1 LNHDA, CDR2 SQIVND (reference sequence). Trimming cost V 5 bases and J 8 bases; bases outside gene matches: 14. The CDR3 length is 17 residues. The CDR3 sequence is CASSSRLAGYTMDEQFF. The DNA of the CDR3 is TGTGCCAGTAGTTCAAGACTAGCGGGGTACACCATGGATGAGCAGTTCTTC.

The chain employs TRBV7-6 and TRBJ1-6, with no clear D. The CDR3 length is 14 residues. Trimming took off 1 base at V and 10 bases at J, with 11 bases between the two ends. The V gene's germline CDR1 is SGHVS and CDR2 FNYEAQ. This chain's CDR3 is CASSLEVGSSPLHF. The CDR3 DNA reads TGTGCCAGCAGCTTAGAAGTAGGGTCCTCACCCCTCCACTTT.

The rearrangement uses TRBV28 and TRBJ2-5; D uncertain. Trimming took 8 bases from V and 7 from J, leaving 14 bases between them. This CDR3 is built from 12 residues. Germline V CDR1 and CDR2: MDHEN, SYDVKM. The CDR3 bases are TGTGCCAGCCGTCCCTTGGGTGTGACCCAGTACTTC. Translated: CASRPLGVTQYF.

This clonotype was observed many times. The rearrangement links TRBV7-2 to TRBJ2-2; 9 bases match TRBD2. V lost 3 bases, J lost 2 bases, and 4 bases stayed unmatched. CDR1 is SGHTA and CDR2 is FQGNSA in the germline V gene. The CDR3 runs 16 residues. The CDR3 DNA follows: TGTGCCAGCAGCTTGGGCGGGAGGGGCAACACCGGGGAGCTGTTTTTT. This codes for CASSLGGRGNTGELFF.

This clonotype was picked up many times. The chain couples TRBV11-2 to TRBJ2-7; 9 nucleotides line up with TRBD1. The germline gives CDR1 SGHAT, CDR2 FQNNGV. This CDR3 spans 16 amino acids. J was trimmed by 3 bases and V by 1 base; bases with no gene match: 7. Written as DNA, the CDR3 is TGTGCCAGCAGCTTAGCTGCCGGGACAGGGAACTACGAGCAGTACTTC. It specifies CASSLAAGTGNYEQYF.

This clonotype was observed at least ten times. The gene calls are TRBV7-2 and TRBJ1-2; possible D gene TRBD1, 6 bases. V was clipped by 8 bases and J by 7 bases, with 14 bases between them. This CDR3 has 12 residues. Looked up from germline, CDR1 is SGHTA and CDR2 is FQGNSA. The CDR3 here is CASGNRAGGYTF. In nucleotides, the CDR3 is TGTGCCAGCGGCAACAGGGCGGGTGGCTACACCTTC. Together with reference TRBV7-2 and TRBJ1-2, the CDR3 gives the full variable domain: GAGVSQSPSNKVTEKGKDVELRCDPISGHTALYWYRQSLGQGLEFLIYFQGNSAPDKSGLPSDRFSAERTGGSVSTLTIQRTQQEDSAVYLCASGNRAGGYTFGSGTRLTVV.

The genes are TRBV28 and TRBJ1-2, with D tentatively TRBD1 (5 bases). CDR1 is MDHEN, CDR2 SYDVKM, per germline. The CDR3 spans 12 residues. V was shortened by 1 base and J by 9 bases, with 9 bases between the two germline ends. CDR3 region: CASSLSGTSYTF. Here the CDR3 DNA reads TGTGCCAGCAGTTTATCAGGGACCAGCTACACCTTC.

Many counts were recorded for this clonotype. The rearrangement links TRBV7-6 to TRBJ2-1, with D possibly TRBD2 on 5 matching bases. Trimming left V 0 bases short and J 2 bases short, with 11 bases between. Germline V gives CDR1 SGHVS, CDR2 FNYEAQ. The CDR3 sequence is 16 residues long. For the CDR3, the DNA is TGTGCCAGCAGCTTAGCTCTCCGAGGGCCCTACAATGAGCAGTTCTTC. Translation: CASSLALRGPYNEQFF.

This clonotype came up a few times. The CDR3 coding sequence is TGCGCCAGCAGCCAAGATCTGGGGCTAGTCAAAAACATTCAGTACTTC. Translating it yields CASSQDLGLVKNIQYF. V usage is TRBV4-3 and J usage is TRBJ2-4, with D perhaps TRBD1 (5 bases). Germline CDR1 LGHNA, CDR2 YSLEER. The CDR3 contains 16 residues. Trimming removed 0 bases from V and 3 bases from J, with 12 bases in between.

The J gene is TRBJ2-1, the V gene TRBV12-3 or TRBV12-4; D is unresolved. CDR3 length equals 12 residues. V lost 7 bases and J 8 bases, leaving 12 bases between the germline ends. The CDR3 region is CASTSLIDEQFF. CDR3 sequence (DNA): TGTGCCAGCACCTCCCTGATCGATGAGCAGTTCTTC.

This clonotype has only a few counts. The CDR3: CSAAGTRSSGNTIYF. The CDR3 DNA reads TGCAGCGCTGCCGGGACCCGGAGCTCTGGAAACACCATATATTTT. The chain couples TRBV29-1 to TRBJ1-3; D perhaps matches TRBD1 (5 bases). V lost 7 bases, J lost 0 bases, and 16 bases lay in between. This CDR3 is 15 amino acids long. From germline, CDR1 is SQVTM and CDR2 ANQGSEA. Full variable domain (remainder filled in from reference TRBV29-1 and TRBJ1-3): SAVISQKPSRDICQRGTSLTIQCQVDSQVTMMFWYRQQPGQSLTLIATANQGSEATYESGFVIDKFPISRPNLTFSTLTVSNMSPEDSSIYLCSAAGTRSSGNTIYFGEGSWLTVV.